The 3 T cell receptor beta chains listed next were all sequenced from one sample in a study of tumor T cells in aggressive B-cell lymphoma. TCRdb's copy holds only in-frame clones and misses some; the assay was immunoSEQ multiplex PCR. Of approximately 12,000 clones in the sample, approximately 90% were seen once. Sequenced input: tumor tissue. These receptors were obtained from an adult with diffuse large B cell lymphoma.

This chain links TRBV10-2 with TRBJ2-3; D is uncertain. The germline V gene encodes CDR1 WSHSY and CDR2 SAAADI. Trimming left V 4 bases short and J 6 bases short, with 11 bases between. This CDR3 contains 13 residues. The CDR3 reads CASSVPGTDTQYF. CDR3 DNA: TGCGCCAGCAGTGTACCAGGTACCGATACGCAGTATTTT.

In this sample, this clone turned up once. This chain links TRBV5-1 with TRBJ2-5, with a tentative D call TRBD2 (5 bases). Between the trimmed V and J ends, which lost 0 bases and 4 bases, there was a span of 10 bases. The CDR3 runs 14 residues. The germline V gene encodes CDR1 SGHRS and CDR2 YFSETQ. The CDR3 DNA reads TGCGCCAGCAGCTTGGCGTCCCGGGGAGAGACCCAGTACTTC. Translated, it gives CASSLASRGETQYF. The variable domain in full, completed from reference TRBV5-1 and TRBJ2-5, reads KAGVTQTPRYLIKTRGQQVTLSCSPISGHRSVSWYQQTPGQGLQFLFEYFSETQRNKGNFPGRFSGRQFSNSRSEMNVSTLELGDSALYLCASSLASRGETQYFGPGTRLLVL.

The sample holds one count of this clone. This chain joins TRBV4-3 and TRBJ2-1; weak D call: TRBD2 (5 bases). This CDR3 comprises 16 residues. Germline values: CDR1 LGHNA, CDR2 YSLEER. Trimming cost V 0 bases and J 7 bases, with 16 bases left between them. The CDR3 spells CASSQEHQLEVNEQFF. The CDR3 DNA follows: TGCGCCAGCAGCCAAGAGCATCAACTGGAGGTTAATGAGCAGTTCTTC.